Listed below are T cell receptor beta chains from one sample, sequenced in a study of T cell responses to AZD1222 COVID-19 vaccine. TCRdb's table, derived via immunoSEQ multiplex PCR, lists solely in-frame clones and lacks some. This table holds 170,000 or so clones, 85% to 95% found once. Sequencing used peripheral blood, obtained on day 0 of AZD1222 vaccination. These receptors were taken from an adult in good health. Both conserved end residues are part of each CDR3.

v_gene | CDR3aa
TRBV5-1 | CASSIGGTTRSPLHF
TRBV7-8 | CASSAPGLLLANTGELFF
TRBV29-1 | CSARPGRGEGYTF
TRBV6-4 | CASSDSGGGTDTQYF
TRBV5-1 | CASSLGASGANVLTF
TRBV20-1 | CSARRTDTQYF
TRBV28 | CASSLRAAGGYTF
TRBV7-8 | CASSPYDREYSNQPQHF
TRBV7-3 | CASSLMGESEAFF
TRBV30 | CAWPGELNTEAFF
TRBV28 | CASSKTGVGNTIYF
TRBV2 | CASSEAGGNYGYTF
TRBV6-2/TRBV6-3 | CASSPGRVNTEAFF
TRBV24-1 | CATSDPPTGNYGYTF
TRBV6-5 | CASSYASGRQPQHF
TRBV4-1 | CASRPFSGNTIYF
TRBV6-1 | CASSEGVGNIQYF
TRBV6-4 | CASSETPSGGLDTQYF
TRBV19 | CASSPSSGNTIYF
TRBV15 | CATSADRVLNIQYF
TRBV28 | CASSLPQRNEKLFF
TRBV27 | CASSSRDRGPSYNSPLHF
TRBV6-1 | CASSEGSNYGYTF
TRBV11-3 | CASSLWDSGTDTQYF
TRBV2 | CASSAQGISNQPQHF
TRBV5-1 | CASSLGNRGGEKLFF
TRBV7-2 | CASSPQGAVKRTEAFF
TRBV24-1 | CATSDFSTGETDTQYF
TRBV27 | CASTPTSGLNNEQFF
TRBV5-1 | CASSDWGNTEAFF
TRBV4-2 | CASSPRLARQETQYF
TRBV12-3/TRBV12-4 | CASSPGYSTEAFF
TRBV5-1 | CASSLQGSTEAFF